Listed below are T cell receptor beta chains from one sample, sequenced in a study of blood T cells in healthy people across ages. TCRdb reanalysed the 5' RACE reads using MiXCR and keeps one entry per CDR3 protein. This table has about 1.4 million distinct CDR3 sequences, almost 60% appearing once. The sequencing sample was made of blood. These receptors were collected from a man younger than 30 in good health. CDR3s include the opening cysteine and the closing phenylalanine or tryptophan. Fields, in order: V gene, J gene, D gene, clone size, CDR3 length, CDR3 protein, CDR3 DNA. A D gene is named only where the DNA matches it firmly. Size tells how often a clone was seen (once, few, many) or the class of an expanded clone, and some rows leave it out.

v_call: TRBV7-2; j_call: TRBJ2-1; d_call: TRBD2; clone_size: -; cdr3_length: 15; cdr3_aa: CASLSPSGRADEQFF; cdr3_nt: TGTGCCAGCCTTTCACCTAGCGGGAGGGCCGATGAGCAGTTCTTC
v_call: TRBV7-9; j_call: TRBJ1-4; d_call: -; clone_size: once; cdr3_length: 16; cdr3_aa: CASRRSGVSTNEKLFF; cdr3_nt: TGTGCCAGCAGACGAAGCGGGGTCAGCACTAATGAAAAACTGTTTTTT
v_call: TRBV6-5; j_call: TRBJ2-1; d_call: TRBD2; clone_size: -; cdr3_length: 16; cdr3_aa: CASSYRLAVPYNEQFF; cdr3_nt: TGTGCCAGCAGTTACCGGCTAGCGGTTCCATACAATGAGCAGTTCTTC
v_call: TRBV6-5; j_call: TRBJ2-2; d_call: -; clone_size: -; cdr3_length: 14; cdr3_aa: CASTETGWGGELFF; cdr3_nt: TGTGCCAGCACTGAGACAGGTTGGGGCGGGGAGCTGTTTTTT
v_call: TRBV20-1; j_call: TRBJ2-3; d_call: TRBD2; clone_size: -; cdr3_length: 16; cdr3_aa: CSATPLAGGRSDTQYF; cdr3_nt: TGCAGTGCTACCCCCCTAGCAGGCGGGAGGTCAGATACGCAGTATTTT
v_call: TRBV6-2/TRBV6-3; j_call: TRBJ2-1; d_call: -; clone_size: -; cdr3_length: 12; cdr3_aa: CACSLPYDEQFF; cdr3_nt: TGTGCCTGCAGCCTCCCATACGATGAGCAGTTCTTC
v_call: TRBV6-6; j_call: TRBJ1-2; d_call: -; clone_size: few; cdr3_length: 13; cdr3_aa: CASSNQVNYGYTF; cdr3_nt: TGTGCCAGCAGTAACCAGGTTAACTATGGCTACACCTTC
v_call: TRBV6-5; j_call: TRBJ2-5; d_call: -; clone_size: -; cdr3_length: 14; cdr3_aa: CASSYSSAGGTQYF; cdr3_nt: TGTGCCAGCAGTTACTCATCGGCCGGGGGGACCCAGTACTTC
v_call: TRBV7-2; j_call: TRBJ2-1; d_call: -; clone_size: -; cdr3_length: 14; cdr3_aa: CASSWKGELNEQFF; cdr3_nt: TGTGCCAGCAGCTGGAAGGGGGAACTCAATGAGCAGTTCTTC
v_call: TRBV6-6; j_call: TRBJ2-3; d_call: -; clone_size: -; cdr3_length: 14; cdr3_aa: CASRPGRSTDTQYF; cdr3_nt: TGTGCCAGCAGGCCAGGGCGAAGCACAGATACGCAGTATTTT
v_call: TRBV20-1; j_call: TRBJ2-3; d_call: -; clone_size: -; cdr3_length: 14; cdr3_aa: CSANGQGVLDTQYF; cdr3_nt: TGCAGTGCCAATGGACAAGGGGTATTAGATACGCAGTATTTT
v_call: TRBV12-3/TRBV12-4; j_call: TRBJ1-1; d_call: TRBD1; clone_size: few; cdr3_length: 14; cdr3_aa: CASRRTGENTEAFF; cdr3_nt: TGTGCCAGCAGGCGGACAGGGGAAAACACTGAAGCTTTCTTT
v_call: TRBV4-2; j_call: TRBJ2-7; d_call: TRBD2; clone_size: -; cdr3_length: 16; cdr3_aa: CASSDIDSGENYEQYF; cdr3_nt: TGTGCCAGCAGCGATATCGATAGCGGGGAAAACTACGAGCAGTACTTC
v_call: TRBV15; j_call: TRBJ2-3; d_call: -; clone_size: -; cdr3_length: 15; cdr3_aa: CATSRGAGLTDTQYF; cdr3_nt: TGTGCCACCAGCAGGGGTGCGGGCTTAACAGATACGCAGTATTTT
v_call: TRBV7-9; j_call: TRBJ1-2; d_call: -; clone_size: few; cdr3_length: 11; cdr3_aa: CASSLECGYTF; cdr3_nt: TGTGCCAGCAGCTTAGAGTGTGGCTACACCTTC
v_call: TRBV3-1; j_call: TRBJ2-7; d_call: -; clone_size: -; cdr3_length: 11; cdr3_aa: CASSQGLQQYF; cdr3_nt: TGTGCCAGCAGCCAGGGACTGCAGCAGTACTTC
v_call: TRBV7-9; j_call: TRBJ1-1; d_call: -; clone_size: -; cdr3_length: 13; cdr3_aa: CASSFDEATEAFF; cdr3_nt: TGTGCCAGCAGCTTCGATGAGGCCACTGAAGCTTTCTTT
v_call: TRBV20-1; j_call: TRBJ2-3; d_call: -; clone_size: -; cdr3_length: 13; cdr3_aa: CSARVGGRGTQYF; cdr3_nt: TGCAGTGCTAGAGTGGGGGGTAGGGGTACGCAGTATTTT
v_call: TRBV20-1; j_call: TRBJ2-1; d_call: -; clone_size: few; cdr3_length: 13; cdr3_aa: CSAFTSSYNEQFF; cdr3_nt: TGCAGTGCATTTACGAGCTCCTACAATGAGCAGTTCTTC
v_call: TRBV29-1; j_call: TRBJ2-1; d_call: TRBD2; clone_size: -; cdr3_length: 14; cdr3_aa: CSGTGTSGFDEQFF; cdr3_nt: TGCAGCGGTACCGGGACTAGCGGGTTCGATGAGCAGTTCTTC
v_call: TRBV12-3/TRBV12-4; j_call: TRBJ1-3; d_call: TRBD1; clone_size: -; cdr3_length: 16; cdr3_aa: CASSHLGTAAGNTIYF; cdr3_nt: TGTGCCAGCAGTCACCTAGGGACAGCCGCTGGAAACACCATATATTTT
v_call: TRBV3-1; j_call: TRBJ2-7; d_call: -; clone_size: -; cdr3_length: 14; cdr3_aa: CANSPRTAPYEQYF; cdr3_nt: TGTGCCAACAGCCCTCGGACAGCCCCCTACGAGCAGTACTTC
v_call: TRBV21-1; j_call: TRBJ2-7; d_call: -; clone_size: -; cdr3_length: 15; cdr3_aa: CASSNQRTSGYEQYF; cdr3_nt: TGTGCCAGCAGCAATCAACGGACTAGCGGGTACGAGCAGTACTTC
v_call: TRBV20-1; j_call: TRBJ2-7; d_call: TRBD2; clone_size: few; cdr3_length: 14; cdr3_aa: CSATPGGSASEQYF; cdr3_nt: TGCAGTGCTACCCCGGGAGGTTCCGCGAGTGAGCAGTACTTC
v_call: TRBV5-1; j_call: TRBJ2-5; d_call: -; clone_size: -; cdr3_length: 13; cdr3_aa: CATAAEVQETQYF; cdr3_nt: TGCGCCACCGCAGCGGAGGTCCAAGAGACCCAGTACTTC
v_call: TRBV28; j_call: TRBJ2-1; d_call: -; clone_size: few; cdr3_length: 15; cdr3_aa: CASGRGGHTNNEQFF; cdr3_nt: TGTGCCAGCGGTCGAGGGGGACACACCAACAATGAGCAGTTCTTC
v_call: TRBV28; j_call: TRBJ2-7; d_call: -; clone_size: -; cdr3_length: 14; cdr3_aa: CASTGEQASYEQYF; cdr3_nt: TGTGCCAGTACCGGGGAACAGGCTTCCTACGAGCAGTACTTC
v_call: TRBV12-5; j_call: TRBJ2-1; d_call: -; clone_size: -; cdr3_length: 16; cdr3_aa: CASSNPRGGSYNKQFF; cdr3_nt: TGTGCTAGCTCTAATCCAAGAGGGGGTTCCTACAATAAGCAGTTCTTC
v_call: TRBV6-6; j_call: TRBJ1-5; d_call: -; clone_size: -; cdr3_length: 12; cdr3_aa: CASSSDLQPQHF; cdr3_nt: TGTGCCAGCAGTTCAGACCTTCAGCCCCAGCATTTT
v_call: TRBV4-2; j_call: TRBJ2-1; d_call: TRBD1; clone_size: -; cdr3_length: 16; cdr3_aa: CASSQGLGQGGGEQFF; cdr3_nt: TGTGCCAGCAGCCAAGGGCTTGGACAGGGCGGTGGTGAGCAGTTCTTC
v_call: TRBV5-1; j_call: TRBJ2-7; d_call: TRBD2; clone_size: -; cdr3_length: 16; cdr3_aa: CASSLGASGRNYEQYF; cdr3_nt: TGCGCCAGCAGCTTGGGGGCTAGCGGGAGGAACTACGAGCAGTACTTC
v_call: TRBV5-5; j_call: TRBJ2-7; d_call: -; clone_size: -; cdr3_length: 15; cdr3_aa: CASSLASTFSYEQYF; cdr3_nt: TGTGCCAGCAGCTTGGCCAGCACCTTCTCCTACGAGCAGTACTTC
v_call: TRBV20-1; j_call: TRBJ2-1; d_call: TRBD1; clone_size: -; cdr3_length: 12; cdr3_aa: CSADRDTFEQFF; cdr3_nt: TGCAGTGCCGACAGGGACACGTTTGAGCAGTTCTTC
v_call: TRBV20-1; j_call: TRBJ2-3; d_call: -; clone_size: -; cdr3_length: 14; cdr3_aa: CSASGQWGVDTQYF; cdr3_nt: TGCAGTGCTAGCGGACAGTGGGGAGTAGATACGCAGTATTTT
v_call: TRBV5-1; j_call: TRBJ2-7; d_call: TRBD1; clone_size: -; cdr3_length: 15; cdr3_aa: CASTTDRGSSYEQYF; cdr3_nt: TGCGCCAGCACCACCGACAGGGGTAGCTCCTACGAGCAGTACTTC
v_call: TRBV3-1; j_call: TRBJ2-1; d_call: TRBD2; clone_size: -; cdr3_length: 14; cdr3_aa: CASSSPGLEDEQFF; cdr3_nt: TGTGCCAGCAGCTCCCCGGGACTAGAAGATGAGCAGTTCTTC
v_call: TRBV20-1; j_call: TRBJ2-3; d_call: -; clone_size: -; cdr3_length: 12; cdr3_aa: CSASRDTKAQYF; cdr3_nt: TGCAGTGCTTCCCGGGACACGAAGGCGCAGTATTTT
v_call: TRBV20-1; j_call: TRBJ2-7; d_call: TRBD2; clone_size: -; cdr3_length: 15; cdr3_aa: CSAARGLADSYEQYF; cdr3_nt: TGCAGTGCCGCCCGGGGACTAGCGGACTCCTACGAGCAGTACTTC
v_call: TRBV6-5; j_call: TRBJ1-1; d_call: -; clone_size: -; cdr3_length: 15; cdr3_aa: CASSYSRRGSTEAFF; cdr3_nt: TGTGCCAGCAGTTACTCGAGGCGGGGAAGCACTGAAGCTTTCTTT
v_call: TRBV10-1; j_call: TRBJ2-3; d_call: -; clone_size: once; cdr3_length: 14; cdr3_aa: CASSRDLEEDTQYF; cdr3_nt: TGCGCCAGCAGCCGGGACTTAGAGGAAGATACGCAGTATTTT